The rows below give T cell receptor beta chains drawn from one sample of a study of blood T cells in healthy people across ages. MiXCR, run by TCRdb on the 5' RACE reads, gives a single entry per CDR3 protein. The repertoire consists of about 570,000 distinct CDR3 sequences, with about 26% occurring once and the leading ten covering around 18%. The sample comprised blood. These receptors were collected from a woman between 65 and 79 years old in good health. Both conserved end residues are part of each CDR3. Each record gives: V gene, clone size, J gene, D gene, CDR3 DNA, CDR3 protein. D genes are given only for firm matches. Rows may omit the clone size; those that give it use once, few, many or a size class.

V gene: TRBV9
clone size: few
J gene: TRBJ2-5
D gene: TRBD2
CDR3 DNA: TGTGCCAGCACCCGAGAGCGGGGGGGCCTCCAGTACTTC
CDR3 protein: CASTRERGGLQYF

V gene: TRBV12-3/TRBV12-4
clone size: few
J gene: TRBJ2-3
D gene: .
CDR3 DNA: TGTGCCAGCACTTTACAGGGTTTCGGCCCAGATACGCAGTATTTT
CDR3 protein: CASTLQGFGPDTQYF

V gene: TRBV20-1
clone size: many
J gene: TRBJ2-5
D gene: .
CDR3 DNA: TGCAGTGCTAGAGGGTTCGTCTATCAAAGGGGGCAAGAGACCCAGTACTTC
CDR3 protein: CSARGFVYQRGQETQYF

V gene: TRBV6-5
clone size: few
J gene: TRBJ2-6
D gene: TRBD2
CDR3 DNA: TGTGCCAGCAGTTCGGGACTAGCGGGGGGGAACGACCCCTCTGGGGCCAACGTCCTGACTTTC
CDR3 protein: CASSSGLAGGNDPSGANVLTF

V gene: TRBV5-1
clone size: .
J gene: TRBJ2-2
D gene: .
CDR3 DNA: TGCGCCAGCAGCGCTGCCCAAGGCACCGGGGAGCTGTTTTTT
CDR3 protein: CASSAAQGTGELFF

V gene: TRBV9
clone size: few
J gene: TRBJ2-5
D gene: .
CDR3 DNA: TGTGCCAGCAGCGTCCAACAGGGTGGGGGGGGAGAGACCCAGTACTTC
CDR3 protein: CASSVQQGGGGETQYF

V gene: TRBV20-1
clone size: few
J gene: TRBJ1-3
D gene: .
CDR3 DNA: TGCAGTGCTAGAGATCGGGAGTCTGCTGGAAACACCATATATTTT
CDR3 protein: CSARDRESAGNTIYF

V gene: TRBV29-1
clone size: few
J gene: TRBJ2-5
D gene: TRBD2
CDR3 DNA: TGCAGCGACCATTCGGGGGGGCGGGAGACCCAGTACTTC
CDR3 protein: CSDHSGGRETQYF

V gene: TRBV2
clone size: .
J gene: TRBJ2-3
D gene: TRBD2
CDR3 DNA: TGTGCCTGCGGAGCTAGCGGTCCCCGAGCTACGCAGTATTTT
CDR3 protein: CACGASGPRATQYF

V gene: TRBV5-1
clone size: many
J gene: TRBJ1-4
D gene: .
CDR3 DNA: TGCGCCAGCAGCTTGGCACCAGTCGGAAATGAAAAACTGTTTTTT
CDR3 protein: CASSLAPVGNEKLFF

V gene: TRBV29-1
clone size: .
J gene: TRBJ2-7
D gene: TRBD2
CDR3 DNA: TGCAGCGTTGAGGGGGGGACCTACGAGCAGTACTTC
CDR3 protein: CSVEGGTYEQYF

V gene: TRBV5-1
clone size: few
J gene: TRBJ2-1
D gene: .
CDR3 DNA: TGCGCCAGCAGCTCCTTGAATGTCGCAGTCAATGTGCAGTTCTTC
CDR3 protein: CASSSLNVAVNVQFF

V gene: TRBV20-1
clone size: .
J gene: TRBJ2-1
D gene: TRBD2
CDR3 DNA: TGCAGTGCTAGAGTAAGGCGGGGGGTCAATGAGCAGTTCTTC
CDR3 protein: CSARVRRGVNEQFF

V gene: TRBV7-2
clone size: .
J gene: TRBJ2-5
D gene: .
CDR3 DNA: TGTGCCAGCAGCCCCCACAGGGTCACAGAGACCCAGTACTTC
CDR3 protein: CASSPHRVTETQYF

V gene: TRBV20-1
clone size: few
J gene: TRBJ1-4
D gene: .
CDR3 DNA: TGCAGTGCTCTCGCGATAGGGGGGGGTAATGAAAAACTGTTTTTT
CDR3 protein: CSALAIGGGNEKLFF

V gene: TRBV11-2
clone size: few
J gene: TRBJ2-2
D gene: .
CDR3 DNA: TGTGCCAGCAGCTTACGTCATCCCAGGGTTACCGGGGAGCTGTTTTTT
CDR3 protein: CASSLRHPRVTGELFF

V gene: TRBV20-1
clone size: few
J gene: TRBJ1-2
D gene: .
CDR3 DNA: TGCAGTGCTAGCAGGGACCGCCGCTATGGCTACACCTTC
CDR3 protein: CSASRDRRYGYTF

V gene: TRBV18
clone size: .
J gene: TRBJ1-2
D gene: TRBD1
CDR3 DNA: TGTGCCAGCTCACCGGCCGGGACAGGGAGGAACTATGGCTACACCTTC
CDR3 protein: CASSPAGTGRNYGYTF

V gene: TRBV19
clone size: .
J gene: TRBJ1-2
D gene: TRBD1
CDR3 DNA: TGTGCCAGTAGGCACATTACAGGGGAACTTGGCTACACCTTC
CDR3 protein: CASRHITGELGYTF

V gene: TRBV9
clone size: .
J gene: TRBJ2-5
D gene: TRBD2
CDR3 DNA: TGTGCCAGCAGCCCCCGAGCGGGGAGAGAGACCCAGTACTTC
CDR3 protein: CASSPRAGRETQYF

V gene: TRBV21-1
clone size: .
J gene: TRBJ1-3
D gene: .
CDR3 DNA: TGTGCCAGCATCTCGCATGACTCTGGAAACACCATATATTTT
CDR3 protein: CASISHDSGNTIYF

V gene: TRBV20-1
clone size: few
J gene: TRBJ2-1
D gene: TRBD2
CDR3 DNA: TGCAGTGCTAGAAAGCCTAGCGGGGGGGGTAATGAGCAGTTCTTC
CDR3 protein: CSARKPSGGGNEQFF

V gene: TRBV6-5
clone size: .
J gene: TRBJ2-1
D gene: .
CDR3 DNA: TGTGCCAGCAGTACTGTGGGATACCACAATGAGCAGTTCTTC
CDR3 protein: CASSTVGYHNEQFF